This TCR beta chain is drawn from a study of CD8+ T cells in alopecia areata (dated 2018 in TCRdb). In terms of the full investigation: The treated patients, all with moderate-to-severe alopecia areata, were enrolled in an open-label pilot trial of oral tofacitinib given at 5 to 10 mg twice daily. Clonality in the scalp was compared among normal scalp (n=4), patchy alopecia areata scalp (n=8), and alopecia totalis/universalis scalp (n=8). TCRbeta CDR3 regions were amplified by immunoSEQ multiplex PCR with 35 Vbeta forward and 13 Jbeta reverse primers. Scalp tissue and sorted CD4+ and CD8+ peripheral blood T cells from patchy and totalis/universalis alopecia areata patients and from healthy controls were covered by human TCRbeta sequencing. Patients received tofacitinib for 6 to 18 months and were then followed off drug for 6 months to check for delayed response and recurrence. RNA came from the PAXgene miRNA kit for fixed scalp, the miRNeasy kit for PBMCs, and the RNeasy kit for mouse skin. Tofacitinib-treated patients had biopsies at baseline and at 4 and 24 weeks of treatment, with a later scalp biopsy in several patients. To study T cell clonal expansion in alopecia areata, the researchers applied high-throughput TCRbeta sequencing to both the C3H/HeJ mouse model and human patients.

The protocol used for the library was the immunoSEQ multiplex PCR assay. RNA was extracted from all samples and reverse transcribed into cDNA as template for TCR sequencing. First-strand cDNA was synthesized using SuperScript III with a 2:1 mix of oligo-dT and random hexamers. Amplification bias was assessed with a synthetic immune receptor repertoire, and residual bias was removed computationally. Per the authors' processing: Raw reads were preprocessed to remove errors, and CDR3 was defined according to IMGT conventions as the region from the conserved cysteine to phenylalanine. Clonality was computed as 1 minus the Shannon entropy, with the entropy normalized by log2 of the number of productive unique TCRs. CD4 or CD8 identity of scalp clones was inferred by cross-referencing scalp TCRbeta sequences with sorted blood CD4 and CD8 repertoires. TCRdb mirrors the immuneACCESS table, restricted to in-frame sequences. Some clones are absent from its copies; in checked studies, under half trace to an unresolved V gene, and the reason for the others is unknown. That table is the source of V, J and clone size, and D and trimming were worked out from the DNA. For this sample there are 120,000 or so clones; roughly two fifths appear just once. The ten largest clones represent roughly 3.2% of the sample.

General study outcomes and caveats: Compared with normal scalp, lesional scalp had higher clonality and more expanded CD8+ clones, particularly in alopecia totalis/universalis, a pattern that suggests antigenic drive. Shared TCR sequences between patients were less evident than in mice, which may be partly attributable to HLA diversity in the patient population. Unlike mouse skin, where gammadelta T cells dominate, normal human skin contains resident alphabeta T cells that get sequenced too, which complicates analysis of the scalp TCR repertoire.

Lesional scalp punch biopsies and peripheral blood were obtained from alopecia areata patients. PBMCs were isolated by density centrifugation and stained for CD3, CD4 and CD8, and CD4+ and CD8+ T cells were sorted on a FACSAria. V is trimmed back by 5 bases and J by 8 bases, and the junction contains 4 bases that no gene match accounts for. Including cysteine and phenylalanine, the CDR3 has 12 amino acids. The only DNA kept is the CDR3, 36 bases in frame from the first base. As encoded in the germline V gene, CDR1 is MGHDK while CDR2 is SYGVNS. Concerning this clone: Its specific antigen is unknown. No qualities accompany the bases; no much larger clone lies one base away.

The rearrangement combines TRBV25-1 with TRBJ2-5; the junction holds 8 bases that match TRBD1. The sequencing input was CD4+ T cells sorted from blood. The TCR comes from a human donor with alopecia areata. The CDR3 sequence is CASSYTGGTQYF. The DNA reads TGTGCCAGCAGTTACACAGGGGGAACCCAGTACTTC.